The clone carrying this TCR beta chain appeared a few times. This may come from a read error, since a much larger clone is one base off. Germline V lookup: CDR1 MDHEN, CDR2 SYDVKM. The CDR3 length is 13 residues. Time point reported: persistent/refractory GD, antithyroid drugs over 5 years with positive TRAb. PBMCs were the source of the RNA used for TCR sequencing. This entry is derived from a study of regulatory T cells in long-lasting Graves disease. CDR3-region Arm-PCR and iRepertoire HTBI primers produced the TCR beta libraries. Via MiXCR, TCRdb re-called the multiplex PCR reads, giving one row per CDR3 protein. Among about 400,000 distinct CDR3 sequences listed, roughly 20% were seen once.

This TCR was recovered from a female donor with Graves disease. V and J are TRBV28 and TRBJ2-7; unclear D gene. The specimen was peripheral blood mononuclear cells (PBMCs), collected when the disease was refractory, from a patient treated with antithyroid drugs. In DNA, the CDR3 is TGTGCCAGCAATTTAGAGGTTATCTACGAGCAGTACTTC. This encodes CASNLEVIYEQYF.